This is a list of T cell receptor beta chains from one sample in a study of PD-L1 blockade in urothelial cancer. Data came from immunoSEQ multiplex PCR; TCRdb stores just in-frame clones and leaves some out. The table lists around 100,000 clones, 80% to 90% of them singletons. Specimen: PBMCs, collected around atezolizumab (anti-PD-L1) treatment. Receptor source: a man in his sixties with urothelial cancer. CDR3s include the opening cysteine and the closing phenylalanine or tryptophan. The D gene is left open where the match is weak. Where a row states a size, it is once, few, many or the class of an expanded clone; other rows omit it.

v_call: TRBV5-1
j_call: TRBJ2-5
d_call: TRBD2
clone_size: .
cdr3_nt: TGCGCCAGCAGCTGGGGACTAGCGGGAGAGGAGACCCGGTACTTC
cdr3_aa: CASSWGLAGEETRYF

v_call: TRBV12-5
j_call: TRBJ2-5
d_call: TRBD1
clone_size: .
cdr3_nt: TGTGCTAGTGCCCTAATGGGACAGCAAGAGACCCAGTACTTC
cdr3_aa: CASALMGQQETQYF

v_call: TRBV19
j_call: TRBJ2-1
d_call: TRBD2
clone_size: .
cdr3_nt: TGTGCCAGTAGTCTAGCGGGAGATCCGACAAATGAGCAGTTCTTC
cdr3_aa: CASSLAGDPTNEQFF

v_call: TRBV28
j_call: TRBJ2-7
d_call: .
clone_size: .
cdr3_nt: TGTGCCGCATCGGGGGGAAACAGGGTAGTGGAGTACTTC
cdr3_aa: CAASGGNRVVEYF

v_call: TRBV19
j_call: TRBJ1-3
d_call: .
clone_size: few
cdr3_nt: TGTGCCAGTAGTCCCAGAGGCCCTGGAAACACCATATATTTT
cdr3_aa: CASSPRGPGNTIYF

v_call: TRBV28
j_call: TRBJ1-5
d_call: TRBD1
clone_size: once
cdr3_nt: TGTGCCAGCAGTACCCCGGACAGGGTGGTAGGTCAGCCCCAGCATTTT
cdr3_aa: CASSTPDRVVGQPQHF

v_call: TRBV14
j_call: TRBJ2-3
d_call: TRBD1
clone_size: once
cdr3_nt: TGTGCCAGCAGCCACAGGACAGGGGGGTCCCCGGATACGCAGTATTTT
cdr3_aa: CASSHRTGGSPDTQYF

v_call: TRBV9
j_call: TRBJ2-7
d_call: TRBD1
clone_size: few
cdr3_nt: TGTGCCAGCAGCCCAGGACAGGGGACCCCCTCCTACGAGCAGTACTTC
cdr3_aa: CASSPGQGTPSYEQYF

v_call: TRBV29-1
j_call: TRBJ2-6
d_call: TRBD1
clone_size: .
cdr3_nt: TGCAGCGTATACCTGACAGGGGCTGGGGCCAACGTCCTGACTTTC
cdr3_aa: CSVYLTGAGANVLTF

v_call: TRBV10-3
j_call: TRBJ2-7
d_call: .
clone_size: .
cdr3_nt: TGTGCCATCAGTCGTTCGGACAGCTCTTCCTACGAGCAGTACTTC
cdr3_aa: CAISRSDSSSYEQYF

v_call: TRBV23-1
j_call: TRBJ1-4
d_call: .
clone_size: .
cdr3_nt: TGCGCCAGGAGATGTGAACTGTTTTTT
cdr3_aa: CARRCELFF

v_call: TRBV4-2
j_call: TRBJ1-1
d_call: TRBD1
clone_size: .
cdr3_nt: TGTGCCAGCAGCCAAGTACAGGGGGACCCGGGGGCTTTCTTT
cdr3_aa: CASSQVQGDPGAFF

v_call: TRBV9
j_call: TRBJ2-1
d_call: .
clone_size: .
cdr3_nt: TGTGCCAGCAGCGCCCCGACGGGGGGCTTAGAGAATGACAATGAGCAGTTCTTC
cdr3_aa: CASSAPTGGLENDNEQFF

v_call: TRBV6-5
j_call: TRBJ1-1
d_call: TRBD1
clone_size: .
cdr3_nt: TGTGCCAGCAGTTACCAGGGGGCAGGTACTGAAGCTTTCTTT
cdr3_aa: CASSYQGAGTEAFF

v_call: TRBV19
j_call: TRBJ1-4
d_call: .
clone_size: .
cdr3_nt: TGTGCCAGTAATAACGGACAGCTGAATGAAAAACTGTTTTTT
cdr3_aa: CASNNGQLNEKLFF